This T cell receptor beta chain was documented in a study of T cell responses to AZD1222 COVID-19 vaccine. Points on this clone: The antigen remains unidentified.

The germline V gene has CDR1 SEHNR and CDR2 FQNEAQ (reference sequence). Trimming took off 5 bases at V and 3 bases at J, with 5 bases between the two ends. CDR3 length: 11 residues. Broader study findings: CD4 TCRs linked to vaccination spanned spike, dominating at 160-218 and 743-854. Only five or six individuals given AZD1222 were seropositive at baseline.

The table came from immunoSEQ multiplex PCR; TCRdb's copy has only in-frame clones and leaves some out. The sample comprises 84,000 or so clones, about 92% of which are singletons, and about 2.9% rests with the top ten. The source of this sequence is an adult in good health. The material was peripheral blood, obtained on day 0 of AZD1222 vaccination. J is TRBJ2-7 and V is TRBV7-9; D gene uncertain. CDR3 nucleotide sequence: TGTGCCAGCAGCCAGGACTACGAGCAGTACTTC. As protein: CASSQDYEQYF.